These T cell receptor beta chains were read from a single sample in a study of glioma-infiltrating T cells. TCRdb re-called the multiplex PCR reads with MiXCR, one entry per CDR3 protein. The table shows roughly 200,000 distinct CDR3 sequences, with 32% occurring only once. Sequenced: glioma tissue, nonneoplastic brain tissue, or PBMCs (not recorded which). All receptors derive from a human donor with low-grade glioma or glioblastoma, undergoing nonglioma brain surgery, or in good health (not recorded which). The CDR3 runs from the conserved cysteine through the conserved F or W. Each record gives: clone size, V gene, D gene, J gene, CDR3 DNA, CDR3 protein. A D gene is named only where the DNA matches it firmly. Some rows mark clone size as missing; the rest say once, few, many or name a class of expanded clone.

size: many
V: TRBV14
D: .
J: TRBJ1-5
DNA: TGTGCCAGCAGCCCGGATCACAATCAGCCCCAGCATTTT
CDR3: CASSPDHNQPQHF

size: many
V: TRBV24-1
D: .
J: TRBJ1-5
DNA: TGTGCCACCAGTGCACCAAGGCAGGGTCACAATCAGCCCCAGCATTTT
CDR3: CATSAPRQGHNQPQHF

size: .
V: TRBV27
D: TRBD1
J: TRBJ2-5
DNA: TGTGCCGGCAGACCGGGACAGGGGTGGCAGACCCAGTACTTC
CDR3: CAGRPGQGWQTQYF

size: .
V: TRBV19
D: .
J: TRBJ2-3
DNA: TGTGCCAGTAGTATTGGTCAGGGACCCACAGATACGCAGTATTTT
CDR3: CASSIGQGPTDTQYF

size: few
V: TRBV19
D: .
J: TRBJ1-5
DNA: TGTGCCAGTAGTATAGATACAGGGTCTTGGTATCAGCCCCAGCATTTT
CDR3: CASSIDTGSWYQPQHF

size: many
V: TRBV20-1
D: .
J: TRBJ2-5
DNA: TGCAGTGCTAGAGAGGGACTCCCTAAGACCCAGTACTTC
CDR3: CSAREGLPKTQYF

size: .
V: TRBV12-3/TRBV12-4
D: .
J: TRBJ2-5
DNA: TGTGCCAGCAGTTGGGGTTCACGAGAGACCCAGTACTTC
CDR3: CASSWGSRETQYF

size: many
V: TRBV4-3
D: TRBD1
J: TRBJ1-2
DNA: TGCGCCAGCAGCCGCCTTTTGACAGGGGGGAACTATGGCTACACCTTC
CDR3: CASSRLLTGGNYGYTF

size: few
V: TRBV4-1
D: .
J: TRBJ1-2
DNA: TGCGCCAGCAGCCAAGATGCAGCTTTCTATGGCTACACCTTC
CDR3: CASSQDAAFYGYTF

size: many
V: TRBV3-1
D: .
J: TRBJ1-2
DNA: TGTGCCAGCAGCCAAGCGAACAGGCTCTATGGCTACACCTTC
CDR3: CASSQANRLYGYTF

size: many
V: TRBV7-2
D: .
J: TRBJ2-5
DNA: TGTGCCAGCAGCTTAGGATCGACCGGGGAGACCCAGTACTTC
CDR3: CASSLGSTGETQYF

size: .
V: TRBV10-3
D: TRBD2
J: TRBJ2-1
DNA: TGTGCCATCAGTGTTAGCGGGAGCAATGAGCAGTTCTTC
CDR3: CAISVSGSNEQFF

size: .
V: TRBV7-3
D: .
J: TRBJ2-5
DNA: TGTGCCAGCAGCGCAGCAGGGTACCAAGAGACCCAGTGCTTC
CDR3: CASSAAGYQETQCF

size: many
V: TRBV5-5
D: .
J: TRBJ2-7
DNA: TGTGCCAGCAGCATGGACAGCTCCTACGAGCAGTACTTC
CDR3: CASSMDSSYEQYF

size: many
V: TRBV20-1
D: TRBD2
J: TRBJ2-7
DNA: TGCAGTGCGACACCGGGACTAGCGGGATTCGAGCAGTACTTC
CDR3: CSATPGLAGFEQYF

size: many
V: TRBV27
D: .
J: TRBJ2-7
DNA: TGTGCCAGCAGTATCAGGGGGGGCTACGAGCAGTACTTC
CDR3: CASSIRGGYEQYF

size: many
V: TRBV15
D: TRBD1
J: TRBJ2-7
DNA: TGTGCCACCGGGACAGGGGGTGTCTACGAGCAGTACTTC
CDR3: CATGTGGVYEQYF

size: .
V: TRBV6-1
D: .
J: TRBJ2-1
DNA: TGTGCCAGCAGTTCTCAATTGCGGGCCCCCTACAATGAGCAGTTCTTC
CDR3: CASSSQLRAPYNEQFF

size: .
V: TRBV30
D: .
J: TRBJ1-1
DNA: TGTGCCTGGGGGAGACAGTCCGAAGCTTTCTTT
CDR3: CAWGRQSEAFF

size: .
V: TRBV27
D: .
J: TRBJ1-5
DNA: TGTGCCAGCAGTTTAACTCCAGGGGAAGGATTTAGCAATCAGCCCCAGCATTTT
CDR3: CASSLTPGEGFSNQPQHF

size: many
V: TRBV7-3
D: TRBD1
J: TRBJ2-1
DNA: TGTGCCAGCAGCATCCTACAGGGGACTGAGCAGTTCTTC
CDR3: CASSILQGTEQFF

size: .
V: TRBV6-1
D: .
J: TRBJ2-7
DNA: TGTGCCTGCAGTCAAGGGGCGGGACAGATCTACGAGCGGTACTTC
CDR3: CACSQGAGQIYERYF

size: many
V: TRBV6-2/TRBV6-3
D: TRBD1
J: TRBJ1-1
DNA: TGTGCCAGCAGTTACTCCGGACAGGGTTGGACTGAAGCTTTCTTT
CDR3: CASSYSGQGWTEAFF

size: many
V: TRBV20-1
D: .
J: TRBJ1-4
DNA: TGCAGTGCTAGAGTTCACGGAAGTGGGACTAATGAAAAACTGTTTTTT
CDR3: CSARVHGSGTNEKLFF

size: many
V: TRBV7-9
D: .
J: TRBJ2-5
DNA: TGTGCCAGCAGCTTAGGACAGTCGGCACAAGAGACCCAGTACTTC
CDR3: CASSLGQSAQETQYF

size: once
V: TRBV7-2
D: TRBD2
J: TRBJ2-7
DNA: TGTGCCAGCAGCTTATTTCGGATCGGGAGCGGGAGGGGTAAGCAGTACTTC
CDR3: CASSLFRIGSGRGKQYF

size: .
V: TRBV19
D: .
J: TRBJ2-7
DNA: TGTTCCAGTAGTTGGGATGCTACCTACGAGCAGTACTTC
CDR3: CSSSWDATYEQYF

size: few
V: TRBV19
D: .
J: TRBJ2-7
DNA: TGTGCCAGTAGTCTGGCTGTTTCTCGGGGCGAGCAGTACTTC
CDR3: CASSLAVSRGEQYF

size: once
V: TRBV5-1
D: TRBD2
J: TRBJ2-1
DNA: TGCGCCAGCACGGCGAGCGGGAGGGCCGGGAATGAGCAGTTCTTC
CDR3: CASTASGRAGNEQFF

size: many
V: TRBV30
D: .
J: TRBJ1-1
DNA: TGTGCCTGGAGTGTTCTGAACACTGAAGCTTTCTTT
CDR3: CAWSVLNTEAFF

size: few
V: TRBV9
D: TRBD1
J: TRBJ2-5
DNA: TGTGCCAGCAGCGTGAAATCTGACAGGGCGGGGACCCAGTACTTC
CDR3: CASSVKSDRAGTQYF

size: many
V: TRBV6-2/TRBV6-3
D: .
J: TRBJ2-1
DNA: TGTGCCAGCAGTCTTAAAGGGACGGATGAGCAGTTCTTC
CDR3: CASSLKGTDEQFF

size: .
V: TRBV7-2
D: .
J: TRBJ1-1
DNA: TGTGCCAGCACCCCAGGTTTAGGGGGGGGGGCTGAAGCTTTCTTT
CDR3: CASTPGLGGGAEAFF

size: .
V: TRBV19
D: TRBD2
J: TRBJ2-3
DNA: TGTGCCAGTAGTAGTGGGACTAGTTCGGCCACAGATACGCAGTATTTT
CDR3: CASSSGTSSATDTQYF

size: .
V: TRBV4-3
D: .
J: TRBJ2-7
DNA: TGCGCCAGCAGCTTGGGTTGGAGCGCCTACGAGCAGTACTTC
CDR3: CASSLGWSAYEQYF

size: many
V: TRBV7-9
D: .
J: TRBJ2-3
DNA: TGTGCCAGCGGGGGAGTAGTTACCACAGATACGCAGTATTTT
CDR3: CASGGVVTTDTQYF

size: many
V: TRBV10-3
D: .
J: TRBJ2-7
DNA: TGTGCCATCATGGGGGAAAGCTCCTACGAGCAGTACTTC
CDR3: CAIMGESSYEQYF